These 31 T cell receptor beta chains were all obtained from the same sample, sequenced in a study of cytomegalovirus exposure and HLA in healthy donors. A multiplex PCR was run with 60 Vbeta primers and 13 Jbeta primers. Sequencing was performed with immunoSEQ multiplex PCR; in TCRdb, only in-frame clones are kept and a portion is missing. The repertoire includes 150,000 to 200,000 clones, approximately 85% of them detected once, and about a tenth sits in the top ten. Sequenced material: PBMCs. The receptors stem from a man aged 18 to 30 in good health and CMV-seropositive.

This sequence joins TRBV12-5 and TRBJ2-7, with TRBD2 identical over 11 bases. CDR1 and CDR2 (germline): LGHNT, FRNRAP. The ends lost 7 bases at V and 6 bases at J; junction bases unmatched: 5. The CDR3 runs to 13 residues. CDR3 sequence: CASVFSGGAEQYF. The CDR3 region has the DNA TGTGCTAGTGTCTTTAGCGGGGGGGCCGAGCAGTACTTC.

The rearrangement joins TRBV7-7 to TRBJ2-5; D tentatively fits TRBD1 or TRBD2 (5 bases each). With the DNA end fitting TRBJ2-7 better, the J assignment may be wrong. The CDR3 is made up of 13 amino acids. Germline CDR1 SSHAT, CDR2 FNYEAQ (reference sequence). CDR3 nucleotides: TGTGCCAGCTCTGTTATGGGGGACTACGAGCAGTACTTC. Its translation is CASSVMGDYEQYF.

This chain uses TRBV7-9 with TRBJ2-2, with a possible D match to TRBD2 (5 bases). V was clipped by 1 base and J by 5 bases, with 8 bases between them. The CDR3 is 14 amino acids. Per the germline V gene, CDR1 is SEHNR and CDR2 is FQNEAQ (reference sequence). The CDR3 is CASSLGRGTGELFF. The CDR3 nucleotides are TGTGCCAGCAGCTTAGGACGGGGTACCGGGGAGCTGTTTTTT.

The genes are TRBV19 and TRBJ2-5; perhaps TRBD1 as D (5 bases). V was shortened by 3 bases and J by 5 bases, with 28 bases between the two germline ends. Germline CDR1 is LNHDA and CDR2 is SQIVND (reference sequence). The length of the CDR3 is 19 residues. The CDR3, as DNA: TGTGCCAGTAGTATTAAAGCCGCAGGGAAATCATTTGGTAGGGAGACCCAGTACTTC. Its protein is CASSIKAAGKSFGRETQYF.

This chain joins TRBV18 and TRBJ1-4, with D perhaps TRBD1 (6 bases). Germline V gene data show CDR1 as KGHSH and CDR2 as LQKENI. V gave up 4 bases and J gave up 6 bases, with 9 bases separating them. The CDR3 runs to 13 residues. The CDR3 DNA is TGTGCCAGCTCACGGGACATTGATGAAAAACTGTTTTTT. Translated: CASSRDIDEKLFF.

This chain joins TRBV6-5 and TRBJ1-1; TRBD1 might be the D (6 bases). Germline CDR1 reads MNHEY; CDR2 reads SVGAGI. V was shortened by 4 bases and J by 0 bases, with 15 bases between the two germline ends. The CDR3 consists of 16 residues. The CDR3 DNA is TGTGCCAGCAGTTTGGGACGGGACAAGATGAACACTGAAGCTTTCTTT. Protein product: CASSLGRDKMNTEAFF.

This clone showed up just once. The chain joins TRBV6-1 to TRBJ2-5; 9 positions agree with TRBD1. Near its end, the DNA agrees better with TRBJ2-7, so the J call may be wrong. This CDR3 is 15 amino acids long. Germline CDR1 is MNHNS and CDR2 is SASEGT. CDR3 sequence (DNA): TGTGCCAGCAGTGAAGCCGGGACAGGGAGCGACGAGCAGTACTTC. Protein: CASSEAGTGSDEQYF.

The rearrangement joins TRBV5-8 to TRBJ2-7, with unresolved D. This CDR3 spans 12 amino acids. V gave up 0 bases and J gave up 6 bases, with 7 bases separating them. The germline V gene encodes CDR1 SGHTS and CDR2 YDEGEE. For the CDR3, the DNA is TGTGCCAGCAGCTTGGACTCCGGCGAGCAGTACTTC. Protein: CASSLDSGEQYF.

J is TRBJ1-1 and V is TRBV28; D is ambiguous. Germline V lookup: CDR1 MDHEN, CDR2 SYDVKM. The CDR3 loop spans 13 amino acids. V lost 8 bases, J lost 1 base, and 11 bases lay in between. CDR3 bases: TGTGCCAGCCGCACAGAGCAGAACACTGAAGCTTTCTTT. Its protein product is CASRTEQNTEAFF. Supplemented by reference TRBV28 and TRBJ1-1, the full variable domain reads DVKVTQSSRYLVKRTGEKVFLECVQDMDHENMFWYRQDPGLGLRLIYFSYDVKMKEKGDIPEGYSVSREKKERFSLILESASTNQTSMYLCASRTEQNTEAFFGQGTRLTVV.

This sequence joins TRBV4-3 and TRBJ1-2, with 7 nucleotides matching TRBD1. Germline loops: CDR1 LGHNA, CDR2 YSLEER. J was trimmed by 0 bases and V by 2 bases; bases with no gene match: 9. CDR3 length equals 17 residues. The CDR3 protein is CASSQLGEGATNYGYTF. The CDR3 nucleotides read TGCGCCAGCAGCCAACTCGGCGAGGGGGCAACTAACTATGGCTACACCTTC.

With regard to this clone: The identical CDR3 is also encoded by other nucleotide sequences in the sample. The chain's CDR3 is CASSRQGQETQYF. As DNA, the CDR3 is TGTGCCAGCTCAAGACAGGGACAAGAGACCCAGTACTTC. The V and J genes are TRBV18 and TRBJ2-5; 7 bases are shared with TRBD1. J was trimmed by 2 bases and V by 5 bases; bases with no gene match: 2. This CDR3 comprises 13 residues. Germline assignment: CDR1 KGHSH and CDR2 LQKENI.

This clone was recorded a few times. The chain carries TRBV5-1 and TRBJ1-1; 8 nucleotides agree with TRBD1. The CDR3 contains 15 residues. The germline CDR1 and CDR2 sequences are SGHRS and YFSETQ. V shed 3 bases, J shed 1 base, and the junction held 5 bases outside the gene matches. The CDR3 reads CASSSWTGWNTEAFF. In DNA form, the CDR3 reads TGCGCCAGCAGCTCCTGGACAGGGTGGAACACTGAAGCTTTCTTT.

This sequence joins TRBV13 and TRBJ2-3; TRBD2 matches at 9 bases. Trimming took 0 bases from V and 2 from J; bases not matched to a gene: 3. This CDR3 spans 16 amino acids. The germline gives CDR1 PRHDT, CDR2 FYEKMQ (reference sequence). For the CDR3, the DNA is TGTGCCAGCAGCTTAGGGGTAGCGGGGGTCACAGATACGCAGTATTTT. Its translation is CASSLGVAGVTDTQYF.

The chain links TRBV6-6 to TRBJ1-5; 8 bases fit TRBD1. V shed 8 bases and J 2 bases; nucleotides not matched to a gene: 5. Germline CDR1 and CDR2: MNHNY and SVGAGI (reference sequence). The CDR3 loop spans 14 amino acids. Written as DNA, the CDR3 is TGTGCCAGCTCTACAGGGGGAGGCAATCAGCCCCAGCATTTT. Amino acid sequence: CASSTGGGNQPQHF.

The gene calls are TRBV21-1 and TRBJ2-7; the D call TRBD1 from the table was never checked on the DNA. TRBV21-1 is a listed pseudogene. The CDR3 totals 16 residues. As DNA, the CDR3 is TGTGCCAGCAGCAAAATGGGGGAGACAGGGTACTACGAGCAGTACTTC. Translated: CASSKMGETGYYEQYF.

This clone was observed a few times. The CDR3 nucleotides are TGCGCCAGCAGCCAAGAATCGGGGCGGGGTGTCGGTGAGCAGTTCTTC. Translation: CASSQESGRGVGEQFF. The gene calls are TRBV4-1 and TRBJ2-1, with D maybe TRBD2 (6 bases). The CDR3 length is 16 residues. V lost 0 bases and J 9 bases, leaving 18 bases between the germline ends. Germline loops: CDR1 MGHRA, CDR2 YSYEKL.

This clone showed up just once. The CDR3 loop is CASSLRTGQETQYF. The CDR3 DNA follows: TGCGCCAGCAGCTTGAGAACAGGCCAAGAGACCCAGTACTTC. The chain joins TRBV5-1 to TRBJ2-5; possibly TRBD1 for D (5 bases). This CDR3 has 14 residues. CDR1 SGHRS and CDR2 YFSETQ come from the germline V gene. V lost 1 base and J lost 1, with 8 bases in between.

This clone was seen just once. CDR3 in amino acids: CASSLKKQGAAGEQYF. In DNA form, the CDR3 reads TGTGCCAGCAGCTTGAAAAAACAGGGGGCGGCCGGCGAGCAGTACTTC. The chain carries TRBV5-4 and TRBJ2-7, with TRBD1 matching over 9 bases. The V segment lost 1 base and the J segment 6 bases; nucleotides outside the gene matches: 11. This CDR3 comprises 16 residues. Per germline, CDR1 SGHNT and CDR2 YYREEE (reference sequence).

The rearrangement uses TRBV5-4 and TRBJ1-2; 8 nucleotides line up with TRBD1. The germline gives CDR1 SGHNT, CDR2 YYREEE (reference sequence). Trimming cost V 0 bases and J 2 bases; bases outside gene matches: 0. The CDR3 extends over 14 amino acids. The CDR3 loop reads CASSLDRGNYGYTF. CDR3 sequence (DNA): TGTGCCAGCAGCTTGGACAGGGGGAACTATGGCTACACCTTC.

The chain employs TRBV6-5 and TRBJ2-5; 8 nucleotides match TRBD2. CDR1 and CDR2 (germline): MNHEY, SVGAGI. The CDR3 is made up of 14 amino acids. Unmatched junction bases numbered 10, after V lost 6 bases and J lost 7 bases. CDR3 in DNA: TGTGCCAGCAGACCCCCGGGGGCGGGGGGGACCCAGTACTTC. Translated, it gives CASRPPGAGGTQYF.

CDR3 bases: TGTGCCTGGATCCGCTACGACAGTGAGCAGTACTTC. This codes for CAWIRYDSEQYF. This chain joins TRBV30 and TRBJ2-7; weak D call: TRBD1 (5 bases). This CDR3 has 12 residues. The germline gives CDR1 GTSNPN, CDR2 SVGIG (reference sequence). Trimming removed 4 bases from V and 7 bases from J, with 14 bases in between.

The chain couples TRBV27 to TRBJ1-4; 7 bases fit TRBD1. Germline V lookup: CDR1 MNHEY, CDR2 SMNVEV (reference sequence). The J segment lost 2 bases and the V segment lost 6 bases, leaving 6 bases of the junction unmatched. This CDR3 spans 15 amino acids. The CDR3 nucleotides read TGTGCCAGCAGATTCACCAGGGGGACTAATGAAAAACTGTTTTTT. Its translation: CASRFTRGTNEKLFF.

This clone is a singleton in its sample. This chain links TRBV5-4 with TRBJ2-3; D not certain. Trimming removed 0 bases from V and 0 bases from J, with 5 bases in between. The germline CDR1 and CDR2 sequences are SGHNT and YYREEE (reference sequence). The CDR3 length is 14 residues. The CDR3 DNA is TGTGCCAGCAGCTTGGACAGTAGCACAGATACGCAGTATTTT. It specifies CASSLDSSTDTQYF.

This clone was observed once. The chain carries TRBV7-9 and TRBJ1-2; D uncertain. The CDR3 contains 13 residues. Germline CDR1 reads SEHNR; CDR2 reads FQNEAQ (reference sequence). The V and J ends lost 2 bases and 2 bases respectively, with 6 bases between them. The CDR3 nucleotides read TGTGCCAGCAGCTTACTCGGGAACTATGGCTACACCTTC. Its translation is CASSLLGNYGYTF. The full variable domain, its missing parts supplied by reference TRBV7-9 and TRBJ1-2, is DTGVSQNPRHKITKRGQNVTFRCDPISEHNRLYWYRQTLGQGPEFLTYFQNEAQLEKSRLLSDRFSAERPKGSFSTLEIQRTEQGDSAMYLCASSLLGNYGYTFGSGTRLTVV.

This chain links TRBV5-4 with TRBJ2-5, with D unresolved. Trimming took off 4 bases at V and 3 bases at J, with 22 bases between the two ends. In germline, CDR1 is SGHNT, CDR2 YYREEE (reference sequence). This CDR3 is built from 17 residues. Here the CDR3 reads CASSRSRLSAEEETQYF. The DNA of the CDR3 is TGTGCCAGCAGCCGATCAAGACTGTCGGCCGAAGAAGAGACCCAGTACTTC.

The CDR3 sequence: CASGPTGGDLYEQYF. Written as DNA, the CDR3 is TGTGCTAGTGGTCCGACAGGGGGCGACCTCTACGAGCAGTACTTC. The V gene is TRBV12-5, the J gene TRBJ2-7, with TRBD1 identical over 10 bases. Germline V gene sequence: CDR1 LGHNT, CDR2 FRNRAP. The CDR3 is 15 residues long. Trimming took 5 bases from V and 3 from J; bases not matched to a gene: 7.

The rearrangement links TRBV4-3 to TRBJ2-3; TRBD2 aligns across 9 bases. The CDR3 length is 16 residues. Germline CDR1 is LGHNA and CDR2 is YSLEER. The trim removed 0 bases at V and 5 bases at J, leaving 6 bases unmatched. The CDR3: CASSQDIAGVQDTQYF. The CDR3 DNA follows: TGCGCCAGCAGCCAAGATATAGCGGGGGTTCAAGATACGCAGTATTTT.

The rearrangement uses TRBV2 and TRBJ1-1, with a weak D call TRBD1 (5 bases). V was trimmed by 6 bases and J by 7 bases, leaving 18 bases between them. The CDR3 extends over 14 amino acids. The germline gives CDR1 SNHLY, CDR2 FYNNEI. DNA for the CDR3: TGTGCCAGCAGGGTCGGAGGGGAAATGAGTGAAGCTTTCTTT. This codes for CASRVGGEMSEAFF. Based on the CDR3 plus reference TRBV2 and TRBJ1-1, the full variable domain is EPEVTQTPSHQVTQMGQEVILRCVPISNHLYFYWYRQILGQKVEFLVSFYNNEISEKSEIFDDQFSVERPDGSNFTLKIRSTKLEDSAMYFCASRVGGEMSEAFFGQGTRLTVV.

This rearrangement joins TRBV6-1 to TRBJ1-2; D unclear. The CDR3 extends over 15 amino acids. CDR1 is MNHNS, CDR2 SASEGT, per germline. Trimming removed 0 bases at V and 8 bases at J, with 16 bases between. This CDR3 is CASSEAMAQVGGYTF. Written as DNA, the CDR3 is TGTGCCAGCAGTGAAGCGATGGCGCAGGTCGGCGGCTACACCTTC.

The rearrangement joins TRBV19 to TRBJ2-1, with 9 bases identical to TRBD1. V shed 4 bases, J shed 3 bases, and the junction held 7 bases outside the gene matches. Germline CDR1 reads LNHDA; CDR2 reads SQIVND (reference sequence). There are 16 residues in the CDR3. The CDR3 nucleotides are TGTGCCAGTAGTACCCCGACAGGGGGATTCTACAATGAGCAGTTCTTC. Translating gives CASSTPTGGFYNEQFF.

The CDR3 region has the DNA TGTGCCAGCAGTTACTCGAGCAGGCCCGAGACCCAGTACTTC. It yields the protein CASSYSSRPETQYF. The genes are TRBV6-5 and TRBJ2-5; D is ambiguous. CDR3 size: 14 residues. V shed 0 bases and J shed 5 bases, with 10 bases lying between them. Germline V CDR1 and CDR2: MNHEY, SVGAGI.